The 30 T cell receptor beta chains in this list originate from one sample, sequenced in a study of control samples from healthy donors and cancer patients. Profiling relied on immunoSEQ multiplex PCR, and the TCRdb table lists in-frame clones only, not all of them. Of 120,000 or so clones listed, around 87% were seen once; the top ten hold just under 3%. Sequencing was carried out using blood. Receptor source: a man between 60 and 70 years old in good health.

In its sample, this clone was seen a few times. The chain combines TRBV3-1 (or the pseudogene TRBV3-2) with TRBJ2-2; D uncertain. The V and J ends lost 2 bases and 7 bases respectively, with 2 bases between them. The CDR3 contains 11 residues. From germline, CDR1 is LGHDT and CDR2 YNNKEL (reference sequence). The CDR3 here is CASSQHGELFF. The CDR3 DNA is TGTGCCAGCAGCCAACACGGGGAGCTGTTTTTT.

The chain uses TRBV4-1 and TRBJ2-6; D is ambiguous. From germline, CDR1 is MGHRA and CDR2 YSYEKL. V was cut by 1 base and J by 0 bases, with 10 bases left in between. This CDR3 is built from 17 residues. The CDR3, as DNA: TGCGCCAGCAGCCAAGGGTATGAGGTCTCTGGGGCCAACGTCCTGACTTTC. It specifies CASSQGYEVSGANVLTF.

The J gene is TRBJ2-5, the V gene TRBV28; D ambiguous. The germline V and J ends were trimmed by 6 bases and 1 base, with 6 bases remaining between them. Germline CDR1 and CDR2: MDHEN and SYDVKM. This CDR3 has 12 amino acids. CDR3 coding DNA: TGTGCCAGCAGCCAGACCCAAGAGACCCAGTACTTC. Translation gives CASSQTQETQYF. The entire variable domain, with the rest obtained from reference TRBV28 and TRBJ2-5, is as follows: DVKVTQSSRYLVKRTGEKVFLECVQDMDHENMFWYRQDPGLGLRLIYFSYDVKMKEKGDIPEGYSVSREKKERFSLILESASTNQTSMYLCASSQTQETQYFGPGTRLLVL.

The gene calls are TRBV5-4 and TRBJ2-7; 11 bases align to TRBD1. The CDR3 sequence is 15 residues long. The trim removed 4 bases at V and 0 bases at J, leaving 3 bases unmatched. Germline CDR1 reads SGHNT; CDR2 reads YYREEE (reference sequence). The CDR3 region has the DNA TGTGCCAGCAGCCCCGGGACAGGGGGCTCCTACGAGCAGTACTTC. It encodes CASSPGTGGSYEQYF.

V and J are TRBV28 and TRBJ1-2, with 8 bases aligning to TRBD1. In germline, CDR1 is MDHEN, CDR2 SYDVKM. Trimming at V came to 5 bases and at J to 3 bases, leaving 2 bases not matched to a gene. This CDR3 is built from 13 residues. The CDR3 DNA follows: TGTGCCAGCAGTGAGGACAGGGACTATGGCTACACCTTC. Amino acid sequence: CASSEDRDYGYTF.

The rearrangement links TRBV28 to TRBJ1-4, with D possibly being TRBD1 (6 bases). Trimming shortened V by 3 bases and J by 5 bases, and 16 bases separated the two germline ends. Germline values: CDR1 MDHEN, CDR2 SYDVKM. The CDR3 consists of 16 residues. CDR3 loop: CASSFQRFGQNEKLFF. The CDR3 DNA follows: TGTGCCAGCAGTTTTCAGAGGTTTGGACAGAATGAAAAACTGTTTTTT.

V and J are TRBV19 and TRBJ2-2; D may be TRBD1 or TRBD2 (5 bases each). The CDR3 contains 15 residues. From germline, CDR1 is LNHDA and CDR2 SQIVND (reference sequence). V shed 10 bases and J shed 2 bases, with 17 bases lying between them. CDR3 sequence reads: CATRVRDRNTGELFF. The CDR3 bases are TGTGCCACCCGGGTGAGGGACCGAAACACCGGGGAGCTGTTTTTT.

The chain has TRBV28 and TRBJ1-5; weak D call: TRBD1 (5 bases). Trimming removed 3 bases from V and 0 bases from J, with 12 bases in between. The germline CDR1 and CDR2 sequences are MDHEN and SYDVKM. The CDR3 is made up of 16 amino acids. The CDR3 loop reads CASSLVGVYSNQPQHF. Here the CDR3 DNA reads TGTGCCAGCAGTTTGGTGGGGGTTTATAGCAATCAGCCCCAGCATTTT.

The chain combines TRBV19 with TRBJ1-2, with 8 positions matching TRBD1. Trimming removed 3 bases from V and 3 bases from J; junction bases left unmatched: 12. This CDR3 is built from 17 residues. The germline V gene encodes CDR1 LNHDA and CDR2 SQIVND (reference sequence). The CDR3 nucleotides are TGTGCCAGTAGTATCACACTGGACAGGGCCCGCCACTATGGCTACACCTTC. Its translation is CASSITLDRARHYGYTF.

This chain joins TRBV5-5 and TRBJ2-7, with a possible D match to TRBD2 (5 bases). The CDR3 length is 14 residues. Per germline, CDR1 SGHKS and CDR2 YYEKEE (reference sequence). The V gene lost 2 bases and the J gene lost 3 bases, with 12 bases spanning the gap. The CDR3 protein is CASSFRQEGYEQYF. CDR3 coding DNA: TGTGCCAGCAGCTTTCGCCAAGAGGGCTACGAGCAGTACTTC.

The J gene is TRBJ1-2, the V gene TRBV7-2; D is uncertain. Trimming cost V 1 base and J 3 bases, with 9 bases left between them. CDR1 is SGHTA and CDR2 is FQGNSA in the germline V gene. The CDR3 runs to 14 residues. In DNA, the CDR3 is TGTGCCAGCAGCTTAGGGTCTTTAGACTATGGCTACACCTTC. Translated: CASSLGSLDYGYTF.

This clone was recorded only once. This chain joins TRBV7-9 and TRBJ1-1; TRBD1 might be the D (6 bases). Germline CDR1 reads SEHNR; CDR2 reads FQNEAQ (reference sequence). Trimming pared 6 bases from V and 4 bases from J, leaving 15 bases between. The CDR3 is made up of 14 amino acids. The CDR3 region is CASSTEGGSTEAFF. The CDR3 nucleotides are TGTGCCAGCAGTACCGAGGGGGGTAGCACTGAAGCTTTCTTT.

The rearrangement links TRBV3-1 (or the pseudogene TRBV3-2) to TRBJ1-2; no firm D call. Germline-derived CDR1 and CDR2 are LGHDT and YNNKEL (reference sequence). The CDR3 extends over 11 amino acids. V gave up 3 bases and J gave up 3 bases, with 2 bases separating them. The CDR3 region has the DNA TGTGCCAGCAGCCATCACTATGGCTACACCTTC. This gives the protein CASSHHYGYTF.

The table lists this clone with a few counts. The V and J genes are TRBV3-1 (or the pseudogene TRBV3-2) and TRBJ2-7; no clear D gene. The V gene lost 2 bases and the J gene lost 1 base, with 6 bases spanning the gap. Germline V gene sequence: CDR1 LGHDT, CDR2 YNNKEL (reference sequence). The CDR3 extends over 13 amino acids. The CDR3 spells CASSQYLSYEQYF. CDR3 sequence (DNA): TGTGCCAGCAGCCAATACCTATCCTACGAGCAGTACTTC.

The rearrangement joins TRBV5-5 to TRBJ2-1, with D tentatively TRBD1 or TRBD2 (5 bases each). The CDR3 is made up of 16 amino acids. Germline V gene lookup returns CDR1 SGHKS and CDR2 YYEKEE (reference sequence). V lost 0 bases to trimming and J lost 10 bases, with 20 bases between them. CDR3 coding DNA: TGTGCCAGCAGCTTGGGCGGTGTTAACGGGGCGTGGGAGCAGTTCTTC. It translates to CASSLGGVNGAWEQFF.

The chain couples TRBV5-1 to TRBJ1-5, with D possibly TRBD1 on 6 matching bases. Germline V gene data show CDR1 as SGHRS and CDR2 as YFSETQ. V shed 1 base and J shed 2 bases, with 10 bases lying between them. The CDR3 is made up of 15 amino acids. The CDR3 spells CASSLQSGGNQPQHF. DNA of the CDR3: TGCGCCAGCAGCTTGCAGTCAGGGGGCAATCAGCCCCAGCATTTT.

This chain joins TRBV5-1 and TRBJ2-1, with 11 bases lining up with TRBD2. The CDR3 has 16 amino acids. Per the germline V gene, CDR1 is SGHRS and CDR2 is YFSETQ. Unmatched junction bases numbered 6, after V lost 0 bases and J lost 7 bases. The CDR3 region is CASSLVSGGATNEQFF. In nucleotides, the CDR3 is TGCGCCAGCAGCTTGGTTAGCGGGGGGGCTACGAATGAGCAGTTCTTC.

This chain joins TRBV28 and TRBJ1-1, with D uncertain. The CDR3 runs to 14 residues. V was pared by 3 bases and J by 1 base, with 9 bases between. Germline assignment: CDR1 MDHEN and CDR2 SYDVKM. The CDR3 sequence is CASSFMTGNTEAFF. CDR3 coding DNA: TGTGCCAGCAGTTTCATGACGGGGAACACTGAAGCTTTCTTT.

The chain couples TRBV14 to TRBJ1-1; D is unresolved. The germline V gene has CDR1 SGHDN and CDR2 FVKESK. The CDR3 sequence is 13 residues long. V dropped 4 bases and J dropped 2 bases, with 8 bases sitting between them. CDR3 coding DNA: TGTGCCAGCAGCCTCCAGGAAAACACTGAAGCTTTCTTT. This sequence encodes CASSLQENTEAFF. The full variable domain, with the rest looked up from reference TRBV14 and TRBJ1-1, is EAGVTQFPSHSVIEKGQTVTLRCDPISGHDNLYWYRRVMGKEIKFLLHFVKESKQDESGMPNNRFLAERTGGTYSTLKVQPAELEDSGVYFCASSLQENTEAFFGQGTRLTVV.

The chain employs TRBV1 and TRBJ1-3; TRBD1 is the table's D call and was not checked against the DNA. TRBV1 is annotated as a pseudogene. The length of the CDR3 is 18 residues. CDR3 region: CTSSQAETGGVSGNTIYF. DNA for the CDR3: TGCACCAGCAGCCAGGCCGAGACAGGGGGGGTATCTGGAAACACCATATATTTT.

This rearrangement joins TRBV10-1 to TRBJ1-1; 8 nucleotides match TRBD1. The CDR3 covers 17 residues. Losses at the gene ends were 5 bases for V and 4 bases for J; bases not matched to a gene: 15. Germline V gives CDR1 WNHNN, CDR2 SYGVQD (reference sequence). CDR3 amino acids: CASSKLIGQGSSTEAFF. CDR3 DNA sequence: TGCGCCAGCAGTAAACTTATTGGACAGGGATCATCCACTGAAGCTTTCTTT.

The V gene is TRBV14, the J gene TRBJ2-1; 11 bases agree with TRBD2. J lost 10 bases, V lost 4 bases, and 9 bases had no gene match. Germline V lookup: CDR1 SGHDN, CDR2 FVKESK. The CDR3 has 15 amino acids. This CDR3 reads CASSLSGGAFREQFF. CDR3 DNA sequence: TGTGCCAGCAGCCTTAGCGGGGGGGCGTTTCGGGAGCAGTTCTTC.

V gene TRBV7-8 combines with J gene TRBJ1-6; D gene ambiguous. V lost 2 bases to trimming and J lost 9 bases, with 14 bases between them. The CDR3 has 15 amino acids. Germline V gives CDR1 SGHVS, CDR2 FQNEAQ. CDR3 protein: CASSLMAQSSSPLHF. The CDR3, as DNA: TGTGCCAGCAGCTTAATGGCACAGTCCAGTTCACCCCTCCACTTT.

DNA of the CDR3: TGTGCCAGCGGCCTGGGGGGGCAGGGCAATCAGCCCCAGCATTTT. Its translation: CASGLGGQGNQPQHF. The rearrangement joins TRBV6-6 to TRBJ1-5, with a possible D match to TRBD1 (6 bases). Between the trimmed V and J ends, which lost 8 bases and 2 bases, there was a span of 16 bases. The CDR3 sequence is 15 residues long. Germline V lookup: CDR1 MNHNY, CDR2 SVGAGI (reference sequence).

The genes are TRBV5-1 and TRBJ2-4, with 13 bases fitting TRBD2. Germline-derived CDR1 and CDR2 are SGHRS and YFSETQ. With 0 bases clipped from V and 8 bases from J, the junction kept 5 bases outside the gene matches. CDR3 size: 16 residues. Here the CDR3 DNA reads TGCGCCAGCAGCTTGGGACTAGCGGGGGGTTCGGACATTCAGTACTTC. Its protein product is CASSLGLAGGSDIQYF.

This clone was recorded once. V usage is TRBV6-5 and J usage is TRBJ1-6; D gene uncertain. The germline V gene has CDR1 MNHEY and CDR2 SVGAGI. The CDR3 has 15 residues. The V end lost 5 bases, the J end lost 7 bases, and 15 bases lay between the germline ends. CDR3 nucleotide sequence: TGTGCCAGCAGTCCCCCCGGAAACATGAATTCACCCCTCCACTTT. This codes for CASSPPGNMNSPLHF.

The table lists this clone with a few counts. The chain's CDR3 is CASTLDGGGGQPQHF. In nucleotides, the CDR3 is TGTGCCAGCACGTTAGACGGAGGGGGAGGCCAGCCCCAGCATTTT. The J gene is TRBJ1-5, the V gene TRBV6-6; perhaps TRBD1 as D (6 bases). CDR3 length: 15 amino acids. Per the germline V gene, CDR1 is MNHNY and CDR2 is SVGAGI (reference sequence). The V and J ends lost 7 bases and 7 bases respectively, with 20 bases between them.

This chain uses TRBV3-1 (or the pseudogene TRBV3-2) with TRBJ2-2; D call uncertain. The V gene's germline CDR1 is LGHDT and CDR2 YNNKEL (reference sequence). This CDR3 is 12 amino acids long. Trimming left V 2 bases short and J 5 bases short, with 3 bases between. Written as DNA, the CDR3 is TGTGCCAGCAGCCAATCTACCGGGGAGCTGTTTTTT. Its translation is CASSQSTGELFF.

The chain couples TRBV13 to TRBJ1-2, with 9 bases aligning to TRBD1. From germline, CDR1 is PRHDT and CDR2 FYEKMQ (reference sequence). V lost 8 bases to trimming and J lost 0 bases; unmatched junction nucleotides: 1. This CDR3 region has 13 residues. CDR3 amino acids: CASRDRANYGYTF. For the CDR3, the DNA is TGTGCCAGCCGGGACAGGGCTAACTATGGCTACACCTTC.

The genes are TRBV29-1 and TRBJ1-2; D is perhaps TRBD1 (6 bases). CDR1 and CDR2 from the germline V gene are SQVTM and ANQGSEA. Trimming removed 4 bases from V and 5 bases from J, with 11 bases in between. CDR3 length equals 12 residues. The CDR3 protein is CSVAEQGYGYTF. The CDR3 DNA reads TGCAGCGTTGCGGAACAGGGATATGGCTACACCTTC.